The subject of this entry is one T cell receptor beta chain. Per the authors' pipeline: Amplification with reference gene primers provided the estimates of nucleated cell counts. Here immunoSEQ multiplex PCR was the method, and the copy in TCRdb shows in-frame clones only, minus some. D and trimming come from the DNA, and the V and J calls and clone size come from that table. The sample consists of some 220,000 clones, 70% to 90% of them appearing once. The germline V gene encodes CDR1 SGHDT and CDR2 YYEEEE. V shed 4 bases and J shed 7 bases, with 18 bases lying between them. The CDR3 is 15 residues long. The data were obtained in a study of blood T cell repertoires in COVID-19. Study overall: There were acute and convalescent COVID-19 samples, and they came from the United States, Italy and Spain. Sources were T cells, B-cell-depleted T cells, or PBMCs; the material itself was cDNA or gDNA.

This clonotype was obtained from a man between 50 and 59 years old who had recovered from COVID-19. The specimen sequenced was peripheral blood. The chain uses TRBV5-6 and TRBJ2-1; tentatively, D is TRBD2 (5 bases). The CDR3 spells CASSTLGDGTNEQFF. For the CDR3, the DNA is TGTGCCAGCAGCACGCTCGGGGATGGAACTAATGAGCAGTTCTTC.